This entry describes one TCR beta chain. Its antigen remains unknown. The sample belongs to a study of T cells in localized non-small cell lung cancer. Points from the study as a whole: Uninvolved adjacent lung, not tumor, had the highest T cell clonality.

Germline V gives CDR1 SGHVS, CDR2 FNYEAQ. The CDR3 has 15 amino acids. Trimming shortened V by 5 bases and J by 4 bases, and 12 bases separated the two germline ends. The repertoire was sequenced with immunoSEQ multiplex PCR; TCRdb's copy has only in-frame clones and lacks some. Here the sample spans 100,000 or so clones, roughly 93% being singletons. This chain connects TRBV7-6 to TRBJ2-6, with a tentative D call TRBD1 (6 bases). This sequence originates from a woman between 40 and 69 years old with stage II squamous cell lung carcinoma. Sample: PBMCs, taken before any cancer treatment. CDR3 coding DNA: TGTGCCAGCAGCCCAGGACAGCTAGGGGCCAACGTCCTGACTTTC. This codes for CASSPGQLGANVLTF.